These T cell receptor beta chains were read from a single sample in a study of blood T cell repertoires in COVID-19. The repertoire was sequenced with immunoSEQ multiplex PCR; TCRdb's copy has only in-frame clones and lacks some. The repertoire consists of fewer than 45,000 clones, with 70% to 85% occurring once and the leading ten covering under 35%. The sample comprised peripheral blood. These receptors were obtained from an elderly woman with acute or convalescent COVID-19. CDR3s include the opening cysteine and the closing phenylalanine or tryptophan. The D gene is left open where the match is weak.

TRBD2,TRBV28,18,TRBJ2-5,TGTGCCAGCAGTCTCCCCTACGTGGGGGCGGGAGGCATGGAGACCCAGTACTTC,CASSLPYVGAGGMETQYF
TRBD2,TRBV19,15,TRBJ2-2,TGTGCCAGTACGAGTCTAGCGGGAGGCACAGGGGAGCTGTTTTTT,CASTSLAGGTGELFF
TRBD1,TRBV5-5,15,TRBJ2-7,TGTGCCAGCAGCTTGGGCGGGACAGGGGGTCGGGAGCAGTACTTC,CASSLGGTGGREQYF
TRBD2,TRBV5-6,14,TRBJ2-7,TGTGCCAGCAGTCCCTTAGCGGGGCCTCTGGAGCAGTACTTC,CASSPLAGPLEQYF
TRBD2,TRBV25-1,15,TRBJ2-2,TGTGCCAGTGGGGTAGCGGGCACGAACACCGGGGAGCTGTTTTTT,CASGVAGTNTGELFF
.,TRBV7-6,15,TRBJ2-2,TGTGCCAGCAGCCCGGACCCTAGCGCGAGGGGGGAGCTGTTTTTT,CASSPDPSARGELFF
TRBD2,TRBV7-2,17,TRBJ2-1,TGTGCCAGCAGCTTGAATAGCGGGAGGGCCCTCTACAATGAGCAGTTCTTC,CASSLNSGRALYNEQFF
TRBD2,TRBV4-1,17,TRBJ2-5,TGCGCCAGCAGCCAAGGTCTATCAGGGAGGGCCCGAGAGACCCAGTACTTC,CASSQGLSGRARETQYF
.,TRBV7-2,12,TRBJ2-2,TGTGCCAGCAGGCTACCTCCCGGGGAGCTGTTTTTT,CASRLPPGELFF
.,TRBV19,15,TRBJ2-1,TGTGCCAGTAGTATCCGGGACTCCTCTAACAATGAGCAGTTCTTC,CASSIRDSSNNEQFF
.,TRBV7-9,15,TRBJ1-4,TGTGCCAGCAGCCAGGGGAGCTCCGCTAATGAAAAACTGTTTTTT,CASSQGSSANEKLFF
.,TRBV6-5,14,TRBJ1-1,TGTGCCAGCAGCAGGGGAGGGGGGAACACTGAAGCTTTCTTT,CASSRGGGNTEAFF
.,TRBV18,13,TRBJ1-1,TGTGCCAGCTCACCCTCCGACACGCGACGAGCTTTCTTT,CASSPSDTRRAFF
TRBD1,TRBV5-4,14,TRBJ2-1,TGTGCCAGCAGCTTGACAGGGGGCGCGGAAGAGCAGTTCTTC,CASSLTGGAEEQFF
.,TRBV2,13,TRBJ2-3,TGTGCCGGCTCACAGGGCCCCACAGATACGCAGTATTTT,CAGSQGPTDTQYF
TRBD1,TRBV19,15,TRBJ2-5,TGTGCCAGTAGTAGAGGACAGGGTTTTCAAGAGACCCAGTACTTC,CASSRGQGFQETQYF